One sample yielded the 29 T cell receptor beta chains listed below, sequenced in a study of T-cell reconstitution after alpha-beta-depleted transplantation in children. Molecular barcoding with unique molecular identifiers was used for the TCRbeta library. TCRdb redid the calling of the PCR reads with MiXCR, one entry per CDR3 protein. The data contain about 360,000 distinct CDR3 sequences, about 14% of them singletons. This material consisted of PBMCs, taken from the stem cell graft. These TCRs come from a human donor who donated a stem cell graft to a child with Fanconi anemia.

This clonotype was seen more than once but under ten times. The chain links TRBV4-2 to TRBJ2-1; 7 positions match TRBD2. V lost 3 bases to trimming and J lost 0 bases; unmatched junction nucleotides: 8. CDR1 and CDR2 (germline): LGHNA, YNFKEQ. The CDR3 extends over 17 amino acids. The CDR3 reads CASSQSSGPSSYNEQFF. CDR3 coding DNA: TGTGCCAGCAGCCAGTCTAGCGGTCCGAGCTCCTACAATGAGCAGTTCTTC.

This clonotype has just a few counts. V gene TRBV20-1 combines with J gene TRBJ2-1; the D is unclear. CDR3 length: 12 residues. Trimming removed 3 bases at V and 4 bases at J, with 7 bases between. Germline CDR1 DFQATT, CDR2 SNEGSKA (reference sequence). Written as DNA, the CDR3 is TGCAGTGCTAGTCAAGGGTACAATGAGCAGTTCTTC. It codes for CSASQGYNEQFF.

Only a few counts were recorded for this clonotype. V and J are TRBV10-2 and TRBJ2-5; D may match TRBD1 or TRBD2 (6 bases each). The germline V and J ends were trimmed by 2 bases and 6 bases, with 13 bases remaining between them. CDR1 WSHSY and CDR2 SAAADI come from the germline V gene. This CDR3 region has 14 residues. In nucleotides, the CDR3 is TGCGCCAGCAGTGAGCGGGGGCCCCGCAAGACCCAGTACTTC. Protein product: CASSERGPRKTQYF.

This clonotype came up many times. The CDR3 spells CASSLVSELFF. The CDR3 nucleotides are TGTGCCAGCAGCTTAGTTAGTGAGCTGTTTTTT. This chain connects TRBV11-2 to TRBJ2-2; D unclear. The V and J ends lost 1 base and 11 bases respectively, with 5 bases between them. This CDR3 contains 11 residues. Germline V gene lookup returns CDR1 SGHAT and CDR2 FQNNGV.

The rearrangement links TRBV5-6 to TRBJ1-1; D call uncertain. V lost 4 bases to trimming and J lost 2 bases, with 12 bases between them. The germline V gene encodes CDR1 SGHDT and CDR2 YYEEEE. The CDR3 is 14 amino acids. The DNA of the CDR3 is TGTGCCAGCAGCGCCTGGGTCCTCAACACTGAAGCTTTCTTT. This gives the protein CASSAWVLNTEAFF.

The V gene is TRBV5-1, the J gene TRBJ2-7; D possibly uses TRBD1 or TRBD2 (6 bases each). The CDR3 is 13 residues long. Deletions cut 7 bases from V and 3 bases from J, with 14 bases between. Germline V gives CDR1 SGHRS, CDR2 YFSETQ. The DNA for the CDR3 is TGCGCCAGCCGCGCGGGACAAGACTACGAGCAGTACTTC. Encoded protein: CASRAGQDYEQYF.

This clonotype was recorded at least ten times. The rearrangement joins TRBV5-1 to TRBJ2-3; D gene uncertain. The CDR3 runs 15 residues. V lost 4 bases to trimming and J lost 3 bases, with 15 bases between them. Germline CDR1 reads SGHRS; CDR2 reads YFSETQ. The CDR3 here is CASSKDGRGTDTQYF. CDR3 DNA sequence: TGCGCCAGCAGCAAGGACGGCCGTGGAACAGATACGCAGTATTTT.

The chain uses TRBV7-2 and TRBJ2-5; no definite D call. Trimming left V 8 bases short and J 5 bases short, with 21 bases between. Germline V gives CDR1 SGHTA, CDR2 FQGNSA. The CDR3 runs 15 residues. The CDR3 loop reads CASSRVARFSETQYF. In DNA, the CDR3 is TGTGCCAGCTCAAGAGTAGCAAGGTTTTCGGAGACCCAGTACTTC.

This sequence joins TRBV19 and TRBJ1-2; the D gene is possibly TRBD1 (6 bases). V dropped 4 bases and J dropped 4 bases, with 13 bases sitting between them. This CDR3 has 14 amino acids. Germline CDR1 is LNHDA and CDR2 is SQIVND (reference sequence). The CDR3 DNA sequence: TGTGCCAGTAGTACAGGGGAGGCAGTCTATGGCTACACCTTC. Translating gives CASSTGEAVYGYTF.

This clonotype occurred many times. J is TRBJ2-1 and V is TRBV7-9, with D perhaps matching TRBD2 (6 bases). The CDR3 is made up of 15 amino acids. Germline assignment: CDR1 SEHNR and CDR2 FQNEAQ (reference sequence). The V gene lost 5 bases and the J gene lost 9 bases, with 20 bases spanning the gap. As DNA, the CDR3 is TGTGCCAGCAGCCGCCGGGACGGATTCGGGGGTGAGCAGTTCTTC. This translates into CASSRRDGFGGEQFF.

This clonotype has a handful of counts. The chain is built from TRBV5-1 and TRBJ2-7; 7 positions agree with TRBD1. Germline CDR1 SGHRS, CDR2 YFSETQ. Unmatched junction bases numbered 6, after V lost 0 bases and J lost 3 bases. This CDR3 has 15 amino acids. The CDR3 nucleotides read TGCGCCAGCAGCTTGGACAGGGGCCCGTACTACGAGCAGTACTTC. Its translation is CASSLDRGPYYEQYF.

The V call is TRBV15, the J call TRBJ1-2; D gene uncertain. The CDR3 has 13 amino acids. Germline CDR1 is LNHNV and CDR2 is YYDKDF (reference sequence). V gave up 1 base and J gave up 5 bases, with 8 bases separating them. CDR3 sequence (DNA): TGTGCCACCAGCAGAGGAGGGAGGTATGGCTACACCTTC. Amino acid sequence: CATSRGGRYGYTF. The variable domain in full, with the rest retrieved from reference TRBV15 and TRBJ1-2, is DAMVIQNPRYQVTQFGKPVTLSCSQTLNHNVMYWYQQKSSQAPKLLFHYYDKDFNNEADTPDNFQSRRPNTSFCFLDIRSPGLGDTAMYLCATSRGGRYGYTFGSGTRLTVV.

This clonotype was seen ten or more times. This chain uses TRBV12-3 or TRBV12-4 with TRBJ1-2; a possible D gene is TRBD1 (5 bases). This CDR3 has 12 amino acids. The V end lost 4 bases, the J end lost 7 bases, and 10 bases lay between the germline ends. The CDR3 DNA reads TGTGCCAGCAGTTGGGGACGGATTGGCTACACCTTC. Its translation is CASSWGRIGYTF.

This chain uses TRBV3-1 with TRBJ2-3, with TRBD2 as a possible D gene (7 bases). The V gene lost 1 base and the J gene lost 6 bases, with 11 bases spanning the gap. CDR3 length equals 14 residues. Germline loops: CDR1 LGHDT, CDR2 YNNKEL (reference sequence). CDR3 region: CASSQAGGRDTQYF. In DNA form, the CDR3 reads TGTGCCAGCAGCCAAGCGGGGGGCCGGGATACGCAGTATTTT.

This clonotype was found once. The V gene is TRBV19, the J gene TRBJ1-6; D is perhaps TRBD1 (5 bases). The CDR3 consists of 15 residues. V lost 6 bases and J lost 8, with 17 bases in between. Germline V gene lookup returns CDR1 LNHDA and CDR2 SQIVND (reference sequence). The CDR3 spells CASRHGGEGDSPLHF. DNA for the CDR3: TGTGCCAGTAGGCATGGGGGGGAAGGGGATTCACCCCTCCACTTT.

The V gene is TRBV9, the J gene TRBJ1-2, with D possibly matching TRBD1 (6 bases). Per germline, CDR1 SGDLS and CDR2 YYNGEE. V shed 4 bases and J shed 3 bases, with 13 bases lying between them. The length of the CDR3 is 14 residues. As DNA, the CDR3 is TGTGCCAGCAGCCCAGGACAGACCCACTATGGCTACACCTTC. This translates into CASSPGQTHYGYTF.

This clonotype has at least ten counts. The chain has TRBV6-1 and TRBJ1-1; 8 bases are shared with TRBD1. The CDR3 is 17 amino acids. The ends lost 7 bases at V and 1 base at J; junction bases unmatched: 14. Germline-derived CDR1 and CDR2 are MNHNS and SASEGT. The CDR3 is CASTRQAGGFRNTEAFF. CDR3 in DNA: TGTGCCAGCACCCGACAGGCAGGGGGCTTTAGGAACACTGAAGCTTTCTTT.

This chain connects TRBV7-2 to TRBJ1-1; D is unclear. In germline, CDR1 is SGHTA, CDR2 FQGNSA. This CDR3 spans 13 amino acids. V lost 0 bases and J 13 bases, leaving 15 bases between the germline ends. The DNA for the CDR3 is TGTGCCAGCAGCTTAGCTGGATCAGGAAAGGATTTCTTT. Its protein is CASSLAGSGKDFF.

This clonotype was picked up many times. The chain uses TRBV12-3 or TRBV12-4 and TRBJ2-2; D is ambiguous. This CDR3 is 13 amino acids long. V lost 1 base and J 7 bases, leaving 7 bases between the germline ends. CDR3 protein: CASSLGQDGELFF. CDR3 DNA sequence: TGTGCCAGCAGTTTAGGGCAAGACGGGGAGCTGTTTTTT.

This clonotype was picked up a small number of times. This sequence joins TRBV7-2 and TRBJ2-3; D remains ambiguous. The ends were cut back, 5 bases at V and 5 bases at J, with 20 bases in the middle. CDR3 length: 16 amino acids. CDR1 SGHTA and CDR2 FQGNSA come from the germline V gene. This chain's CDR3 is CASSLPGGPQRDTQYF. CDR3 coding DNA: TGTGCCAGCAGCCTCCCCGGTGGTCCCCAAAGAGATACGCAGTATTTT. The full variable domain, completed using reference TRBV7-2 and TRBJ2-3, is GAGVSQSPSNKVTEKGKDVELRCDPISGHTALYWYRQSLGQGLEFLIYFQGNSAPDKSGLPSDRFSAERTGGSVSTLTIQRTQQEDSAVYLCASSLPGGPQRDTQYFGPGTRLTVL.

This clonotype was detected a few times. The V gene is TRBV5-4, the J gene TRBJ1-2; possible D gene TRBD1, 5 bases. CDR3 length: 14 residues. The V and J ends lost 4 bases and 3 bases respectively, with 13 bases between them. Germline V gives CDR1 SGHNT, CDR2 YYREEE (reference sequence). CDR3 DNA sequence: TGTGCCAGCAGCCAACCCGGGACCCACTATGGCTACACCTTC. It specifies CASSQPGTHYGYTF.

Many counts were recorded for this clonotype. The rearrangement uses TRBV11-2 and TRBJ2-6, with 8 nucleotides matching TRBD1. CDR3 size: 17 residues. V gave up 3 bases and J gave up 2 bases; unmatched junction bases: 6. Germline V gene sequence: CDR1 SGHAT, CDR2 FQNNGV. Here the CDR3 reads CASSFSTGGAGANVLTF. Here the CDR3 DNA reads TGTGCCAGCAGCTTTTCAACAGGGGGTGCTGGGGCCAACGTCCTGACTTTC.

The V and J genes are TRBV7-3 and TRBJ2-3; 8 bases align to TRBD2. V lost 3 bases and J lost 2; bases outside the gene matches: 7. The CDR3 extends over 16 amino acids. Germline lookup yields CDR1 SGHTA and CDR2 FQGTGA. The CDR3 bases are TGTGCCAGCAGCTTTGCCGGGGGGGCTAACACAGATACGCAGTATTTT. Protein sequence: CASSFAGGANTDTQYF.

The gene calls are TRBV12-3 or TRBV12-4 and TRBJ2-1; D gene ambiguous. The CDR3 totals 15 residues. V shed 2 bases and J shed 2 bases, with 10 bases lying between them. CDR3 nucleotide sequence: TGTGCCAGCAGTTTACACCCATCTCCCTACAATGAGCAGTTCTTC. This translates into CASSLHPSPYNEQFF.

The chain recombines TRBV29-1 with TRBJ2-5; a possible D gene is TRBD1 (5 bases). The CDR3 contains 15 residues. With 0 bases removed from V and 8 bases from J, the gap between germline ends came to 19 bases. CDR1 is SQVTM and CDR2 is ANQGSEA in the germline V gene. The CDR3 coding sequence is TGCAGCGTTGAAGATGGGGCAAGAAGGACCGGAACCCAGTACTTC. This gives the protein CSVEDGARRTGTQYF.

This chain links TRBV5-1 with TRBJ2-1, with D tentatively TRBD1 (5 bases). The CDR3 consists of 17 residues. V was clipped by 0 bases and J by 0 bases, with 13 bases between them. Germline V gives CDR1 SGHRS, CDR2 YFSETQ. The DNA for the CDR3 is TGCGCCAGCAGCTTGGATGGACACCCGAGCTCCTACAATGAGCAGTTCTTC. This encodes CASSLDGHPSSYNEQFF.

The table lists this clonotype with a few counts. This CDR3 reads CASSLTGWSDTQYF. CDR3 DNA sequence: TGTGCCAGCAGCTTGACAGGGTGGAGCGATACGCAGTATTTT. The rearrangement links TRBV5-6 to TRBJ2-3; D possibly corresponds to TRBD1 (6 bases). Germline CDR1 and CDR2: SGHDT and YYEEEE. The CDR3 contains 14 residues. The V gene lost 1 base and the J gene lost 6 bases, with 12 bases spanning the gap.

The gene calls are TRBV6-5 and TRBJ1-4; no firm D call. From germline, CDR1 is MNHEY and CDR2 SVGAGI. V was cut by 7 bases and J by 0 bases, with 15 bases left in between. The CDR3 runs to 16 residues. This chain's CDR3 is CASILTLVATNEKLFF. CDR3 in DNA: TGTGCCAGCATTTTAACTTTGGTTGCAACTAATGAAAAACTGTTTTTT.

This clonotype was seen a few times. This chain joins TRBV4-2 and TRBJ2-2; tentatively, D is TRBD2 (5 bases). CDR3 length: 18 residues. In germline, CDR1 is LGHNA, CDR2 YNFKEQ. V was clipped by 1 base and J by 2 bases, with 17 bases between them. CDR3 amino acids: CASSQAAGLSGNTGELFF. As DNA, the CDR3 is TGTGCCAGCAGCCAAGCGGCCGGTTTGAGCGGAAACACCGGGGAGCTGTTTTTT.